These 2 T cell receptor beta chains were all obtained from the same sample, sequenced in a study of T cells after yellow fever vaccination. TCRdb called the 5' RACE reads again in MiXCR, with one record for every CDR3 protein. The table includes a few hundred thousand distinct CDR3 sequences, about 6.9% detected once. The sequenced sample was PBMCs, obtained 45 days after the first yellow fever vaccination. The receptor source for this set is a man in his late teens or twenties who received the YFV17D yellow fever vaccine.

The V call is TRBV10-3, the J call TRBJ2-7; tentative D call: TRBD2 (6 bases). The germline gives CDR1 ENHRY, CDR2 SYGVKD. V lost 4 bases, J lost 9 bases, and 13 bases lay in between. The CDR3 covers 12 residues. CDR3 in DNA: TGTGCCATCAGTGCCCAGGGAGGTAGGCAGTACTTC. Its translation: CAISAQGGRQYF.

The chain recombines TRBV7-9 with TRBJ2-5; 11 bases map to TRBD2. Trimming cost V 1 base and J 0 bases; bases outside gene matches: 4. Germline CDR1 SEHNR, CDR2 FQNEAQ (reference sequence). The CDR3 has 17 amino acids. CDR3 sequence (DNA): TGTGCCAGCAGCTTAGGGGCTAGCGGGGGGAACCAAGAGACCCAGTACTTC. Translated, it gives CASSLGASGGNQETQYF. Variable domain in full (rest from reference TRBV7-9 and TRBJ2-5): DTGVSQNPRHKITKRGQNVTFRCDPISEHNRLYWYRQTLGQGPEFLTYFQNEAQLEKSRLLSDRFSAERPKGSFSTLEIQRTEQGDSAMYLCASSLGASGGNQETQYFGPGTRLLVL.